These T cell receptor beta chains were read from a single sample in a study of CD4+ T cells in melanoma. Only in-frame clones appear in the TCRdb table, and some are missing; sequencing was by immunoSEQ multiplex PCR. The sample consists of 20,000 to 25,000 clones, approximately 78% of them appearing once. The receptors originated from a human donor with melanoma. Each CDR3 is given with its conserved first and last residue. Fields, in order: clone size, D gene, J gene, V gene, CDR3 protein, CDR3 DNA. D genes are given only for firm matches. Only some rows state a clone size, as once, few, many or a class for expanded clones.

clone size: .
D gene: .
J gene: TRBJ1-1
V gene: TRBV7-3
CDR3 protein: CASSLQGTNTEAFF
CDR3 DNA: TGTGCCAGCAGCTTACAGGGGACGAACACTGAAGCTTTCTTT

clone size: .
D gene: .
J gene: TRBJ2-3
V gene: TRBV7-9
CDR3 protein: CASSSRLGTDTQYF
CDR3 DNA: TGTGCCAGCAGCTCTAGATTGGGCACAGATACGCAGTATTTT

clone size: .
D gene: .
J gene: TRBJ2-7
V gene: TRBV5-1
CDR3 protein: CASSLSGPEDEQYF
CDR3 DNA: TGCGCCAGCAGCTTGAGTGGGCCGGAGGACGAGCAGTACTTC

clone size: .
D gene: .
J gene: TRBJ1-6
V gene: TRBV15
CDR3 protein: CATSRDSAGPRSPLHF
CDR3 DNA: TGTGCCACCAGCAGAGACTCGGCAGGGCCCCGTTCACCCCTCCACTTT

clone size: .
D gene: TRBD1
J gene: TRBJ2-7
V gene: TRBV18
CDR3 protein: CASSLSGTGDDEQYF
CDR3 DNA: TGTGCCAGCTCCCTATCCGGGACAGGGGACGACGAGCAGTACTTC

clone size: few
D gene: .
J gene: TRBJ1-3
V gene: TRBV4-1
CDR3 protein: CASSQVEQGARGNTIYF
CDR3 DNA: TGCGCCAGCAGCCAAGTAGAGCAGGGAGCGAGGGGAAACACCATATATTTT

clone size: once
D gene: TRBD1
J gene: TRBJ1-2
V gene: TRBV6-7
CDR3 protein: CATIPSGTAICYGYTF
CDR3 DNA: TGTGCCACCATTCCTTCCGGGACAGCCATATGTTATGGCTACACCTTC

clone size: .
D gene: TRBD1
J gene: TRBJ1-2
V gene: TRBV5-4
CDR3 protein: CASSLGDRAYGYTF
CDR3 DNA: TGTGCCAGCAGCTTGGGGGACAGGGCCTATGGCTACACCTTC

clone size: .
D gene: TRBD1
J gene: TRBJ1-2
V gene: TRBV18
CDR3 protein: CASSPRTGVGYGYTF
CDR3 DNA: TGTGCCAGCTCACCACGGACAGGGGTTGGCTATGGCTACACCTTC

clone size: .
D gene: .
J gene: TRBJ1-2
V gene: TRBV7-9
CDR3 protein: CASSLEGYGYTF
CDR3 DNA: TGTGCCAGCAGCTTAGAGGGCTATGGCTACACCTTC

clone size: .
D gene: .
J gene: TRBJ2-3
V gene: TRBV18
CDR3 protein: CASSPLRGHTDTQYF
CDR3 DNA: TGTGCCAGCTCACCCCTCAGGGGTCACACAGATACGCAGTATTTT

clone size: .
D gene: .
J gene: TRBJ1-4
V gene: TRBV9
CDR3 protein: CASSVRDGNEKLFF
CDR3 DNA: TGTGCCAGCAGCGTCAGGGACGGTAATGAAAAACTGTTTTTT

clone size: few
D gene: .
J gene: TRBJ1-3
V gene: TRBV1
CDR3 protein: CTSSQDLDRPSGNTIYF
CDR3 DNA: TGCACCAGCAGCCAAGATCTAGACAGGCCCTCTGGAAACACCATATATTTT

clone size: .
D gene: .
J gene: TRBJ2-7
V gene: TRBV19
CDR3 protein: CASSTGADISRTYEQYF
CDR3 DNA: TGTGCCAGTAGTACAGGGGCGGACATCAGTAGAACCTACGAGCAGTACTTC

clone size: .
D gene: .
J gene: TRBJ1-2
V gene: TRBV5-1
CDR3 protein: CASSLEPSGGYTF
CDR3 DNA: TGCGCCAGCAGCTTGGAGCCCTCAGGTGGCTACACCTTC

clone size: .
D gene: .
J gene: TRBJ2-6
V gene: TRBV7-9
CDR3 protein: CASSLTVPSGANVLTF
CDR3 DNA: TGTGCCAGCAGTCTAACAGTCCCCTCTGGGGCCAACGTCCTGACTTTC

clone size: .
D gene: .
J gene: TRBJ2-5
V gene: TRBV19
CDR3 protein: CASSGGSPTQYF
CDR3 DNA: TGTGCCAGTAGCGGGGGCTCACCGACCCAGTACTTC

clone size: .
D gene: .
J gene: TRBJ2-3
V gene: TRBV6-1
CDR3 protein: CASTPTGYTQYF
CDR3 DNA: TGTGCCAGCACCCCGACGGGGTATACGCAGTATTTT

clone size: .
D gene: .
J gene: TRBJ2-2
V gene: TRBV9
CDR3 protein: CASSAVPGFTGELFF
CDR3 DNA: TGTGCCAGCAGCGCTGTGCCCGGGTTCACCGGGGAGCTGTTTTTT

clone size: .
D gene: .
J gene: TRBJ1-3
V gene: TRBV7-9
CDR3 protein: CASSLDWTRSGNTIYF
CDR3 DNA: TGTGCCAGCAGCTTAGATTGGACACGCTCTGGAAACACCATATATTTT

clone size: .
D gene: .
J gene: TRBJ2-3
V gene: TRBV7-2
CDR3 protein: CASSPIPGPFLYF
CDR3 DNA: TGTGCCAGCAGCCCAATTCCGGGCCCCTTTTTGTATTTT

clone size: .
D gene: .
J gene: TRBJ2-2
V gene: TRBV9
CDR3 protein: CASSVATETGELFF
CDR3 DNA: TGTGCCAGCAGCGTAGCTACAGAGACCGGGGAGCTGTTTTTT

clone size: medium-sized
D gene: TRBD2
J gene: TRBJ2-1
V gene: TRBV7-9
CDR3 protein: CAGSGGAYNEQFF
CDR3 DNA: TGTGCCGGTAGCGGGGGCGCTTACAATGAGCAGTTCTTC

clone size: .
D gene: .
J gene: TRBJ1-4
V gene: TRBV5-1
CDR3 protein: CASSPGVMGTNEKLFF
CDR3 DNA: TGCGCCAGCAGCCCGGGGGTGATGGGAACTAATGAAAAACTGTTTTTT

clone size: .
D gene: .
J gene: TRBJ1-2
V gene: TRBV7-2
CDR3 protein: CATARLLVYTF
CDR3 DNA: TGTGCCACCGCCCGGCTCCTCGTCTACACCTTC

clone size: .
D gene: .
J gene: TRBJ1-4
V gene: TRBV2
CDR3 protein: CASVRDLGEKLFF
CDR3 DNA: TGTGCCAGCGTCCGGGACTTGGGGGAAAAACTGTTTTTT

clone size: .
D gene: .
J gene: TRBJ1-6
V gene: TRBV19
CDR3 protein: CASTGRSDSPLHF
CDR3 DNA: TGTGCCAGTACGGGGAGGTCGGATTCACCCCTCCACTTT

clone size: .
D gene: .
J gene: TRBJ2-2
V gene: TRBV5-4
CDR3 protein: CASSAGTDYTGELFF
CDR3 DNA: TGTGCCAGCAGCGCCGGGACGGACTACACCGGGGAGCTGTTTTTT

clone size: .
D gene: .
J gene: TRBJ2-3
V gene: TRBV2
CDR3 protein: CASSERTDTQYF
CDR3 DNA: TGTGCCAGCAGTGAGCGCACAGATACGCAGTATTTT

clone size: once
D gene: TRBD1
J gene: TRBJ2-7
V gene: TRBV11-3
CDR3 protein: CASARGTGDDEQYF
CDR3 DNA: TGTGCCAGCGCCCGGGGGACAGGGGACGACGAGCAGTACTTC

clone size: .
D gene: .
J gene: TRBJ2-1
V gene: TRBV9
CDR3 protein: CASSVGGITEQFF
CDR3 DNA: TGTGCCAGCAGCGTAGGAGGGATCACTGAGCAGTTCTTC

clone size: .
D gene: TRBD1
J gene: TRBJ1-5
V gene: TRBV2
CDR3 protein: CASDGQGTPQPQHF
CDR3 DNA: TGTGCCAGCGACGGACAGGGCACACCTCAGCCCCAGCATTTT

clone size: .
D gene: .
J gene: TRBJ2-3
V gene: TRBV5-4
CDR3 protein: CASSLAASRTGTQYF
CDR3 DNA: TGTGCCAGCAGCTTGGCGGCTAGCCGTACGGGTACGCAGTATTTT

clone size: once
D gene: .
J gene: TRBJ2-3
V gene: TRBV29-1
CDR3 protein: CSVTRGAGRKTDTQYF
CDR3 DNA: TGCAGCGTGACAAGGGGGGCGGGACGTAAGACAGATACGCAGTATTTT

clone size: .
D gene: TRBD1
J gene: TRBJ1-1
V gene: TRBV19
CDR3 protein: CASSIQGATEAFF
CDR3 DNA: TGTGCCAGTAGTATTCAGGGGGCCACTGAAGCTTTCTTT

clone size: once
D gene: .
J gene: TRBJ2-7
V gene: TRBV5-1
CDR3 protein: CASSNSRVRSYEQYF
CDR3 DNA: TGCGCCAGCAGCAATTCAAGGGTTCGGTCCTACGAGCAGTACTTC

clone size: .
D gene: .
J gene: TRBJ1-2
V gene: TRBV9
CDR3 protein: CASSKDSWGYTF
CDR3 DNA: TGTGCCAGCAGCAAGGACAGTTGGGGCTACACCTTC

clone size: .
D gene: TRBD1
J gene: TRBJ1-6
V gene: TRBV5-1
CDR3 protein: CASTWTGSNSPLHF
CDR3 DNA: TGCGCCAGCACCTGGACAGGGAGTAATTCACCCCTCCACTTT

clone size: .
D gene: .
J gene: TRBJ2-1
V gene: TRBV7-2
CDR3 protein: CASSGTGRISEQFF
CDR3 DNA: TGTGCCAGCAGCGGGACTGGGCGGATCAGTGAGCAGTTCTTC

clone size: few
D gene: .
J gene: TRBJ1-1
V gene: TRBV7-8
CDR3 protein: CASSPGVLNTEAFF
CDR3 DNA: TGTGCCAGCAGCCCCGGTGTACTGAACACTGAAGCTTTCTTT

clone size: .
D gene: TRBD1
J gene: TRBJ1-3
V gene: TRBV18
CDR3 protein: CASSNQGGSSGNTIYF
CDR3 DNA: TGTGCCAGCTCCAACCAGGGGGGATCCTCTGGAAACACCATATATTTT

clone size: .
D gene: .
J gene: TRBJ2-7
V gene: TRBV5-1
CDR3 protein: CASSLAPLAGDTYEQYF
CDR3 DNA: TGCGCCAGCAGCTTGGCCCCCCTTGCGGGGGACACCTACGAGCAGTACTTC

clone size: once
D gene: .
J gene: TRBJ2-3
V gene: TRBV10-3
CDR3 protein: CAISDPGRVGTDTQYF
CDR3 DNA: TGTGCCATCAGTGACCCCGGTAGGGTCGGGACAGATACGCAGTATTTT

clone size: once
D gene: TRBD2
J gene: TRBJ2-1
V gene: TRBV6-6
CDR3 protein: CASRSTSGGYNEQFF
CDR3 DNA: TGTGCCAGCAGATCCACTAGCGGGGGCTACAATGAGCAGTTCTTC

clone size: .
D gene: .
J gene: TRBJ1-2
V gene: TRBV5-1
CDR3 protein: CASSLSWDNYGYTF
CDR3 DNA: TGCGCCAGCAGCTTGAGTTGGGACAACTATGGCTACACCTTC